Following are 14 T cell receptor beta chains from one sample sequenced in a study of blood T cell repertoires in COVID-19. Sequenced by immunoSEQ multiplex PCR; TCRdb stores in-frame clones only, minus some. The sample records some 150,000 clones, about 90% being singletons. The sequencing sample was made of peripheral blood. Every receptor here comes from a woman between 55 and 75 years old with active or convalescent COVID-19.

A single count supports this clone. This sequence joins TRBV10-3 and TRBJ2-1, with D unresolved. Germline CDR1 is ENHRY and CDR2 is SYGVKD. This CDR3 contains 14 residues. The V and J ends lost 7 bases and 0 bases respectively, with 10 bases between them. The CDR3 DNA sequence: TGTGCCATCATTTGGGCTGGCTCCTACAATGAGCAGTTCTTC. Amino acid sequence: CAIIWAGSYNEQFF.

The chain is built from TRBV5-1 and TRBJ2-1, with 11 bases aligning to TRBD2. CDR3 length: 16 amino acids. V was pared by 0 bases and J by 7 bases, with 6 bases of the junction left unmatched. CDR1 and CDR2 (germline): SGHRS, YFSETQ. CDR3 nucleotides: TGCGCCAGCAGCTTGGCAACTAGCGGGGGTCAAAATGAGCAGTTCTTC. Translated: CASSLATSGGQNEQFF.

The CDR3 here is CASNLDSYGYTF. The CDR3 coding sequence is TGTGCTAGTAACCTAGACAGTTATGGCTACACCTTC. The chain recombines TRBV12-5 with TRBJ1-2, with D possibly matching TRBD1 (5 bases). Trimming took 8 bases from V and 5 from J, leaving 12 bases between them. This CDR3 comprises 12 residues. Germline CDR1 and CDR2: LGHNT and FRNRAP.

The chain employs TRBV3-1 (or the pseudogene TRBV3-2) and TRBJ1-5; D ambiguous. The germline V gene has CDR1 LGHDT and CDR2 YNNKEL (reference sequence). The V end lost 2 bases, the J end lost 3 bases, and 11 bases lay between the germline ends. This CDR3 is 15 amino acids long. The CDR3 nucleotides read TGTGCCAGCAGCCAAAGTGTACAATACAATCAGCCCCAGCATTTT. It is translated as CASSQSVQYNQPQHF.

The rearrangement joins TRBV13 to TRBJ1-2; D may be TRBD1 (5 bases). The CDR3 contains 12 residues. V was pared by 7 bases and J by 4 bases, with 10 bases between. Germline CDR1 is PRHDT and CDR2 is FYEKMQ (reference sequence). DNA of the CDR3: TGTGCCAGCACTCAGGGAGGCTATGGCTACACCTTC. Residues: CASTQGGYGYTF.

V usage is TRBV4-3 and J usage is TRBJ1-2; D unresolved. CDR3 length: 14 residues. V was clipped by 4 bases and J by 6 bases, with 15 bases between them. Germline V gene lookup returns CDR1 LGHNA and CDR2 YSLEER. CDR3 region: CASSPTEGGNGYTF. CDR3 sequence (DNA): TGCGCCAGCAGCCCAACAGAGGGAGGGAATGGCTACACCTTC.

The rearrangement joins TRBV7-9 to TRBJ2-1; a weak D match, TRBD1 (7 bases). The germline V and J ends were trimmed by 5 bases and 5 bases, with 25 bases remaining between them. The germline gives CDR1 SEHNR, CDR2 FQNEAQ (reference sequence). This CDR3 is 18 amino acids long. CDR3 sequence (DNA): TGTGCCAGCAGCAGCCGACAGGGACTCAGCCTTGAGGACAATGAGCAGTTCTTC. Residues: CASSSRQGLSLEDNEQFF.

The chain recombines TRBV3-1 (or the pseudogene TRBV3-2) with TRBJ1-2, with 10 bases that match TRBD1. Per germline, CDR1 LGHDT and CDR2 YNNKEL (reference sequence). The CDR3 is made up of 16 amino acids. V was clipped by 1 base and J by 7 bases; unmatched bases: 9. CDR3 amino acids: CASSQVGTGALFGYTF. The DNA of the CDR3 is TGTGCCAGCAGCCAAGTTGGGACAGGGGCGCTTTTTGGCTACACCTTC.

The rearrangement links TRBV3-1 (or the pseudogene TRBV3-2) to TRBJ1-6; D uncertain. This CDR3 has 12 amino acids. Trimming pared 0 bases from V and 16 bases from J, leaving 10 bases between. Germline V gene lookup returns CDR1 LGHDT and CDR2 YNNKEL (reference sequence). The CDR3 spells CASSQDEGPLHF. DNA of the CDR3: TGTGCCAGCAGCCAAGACGAGGGCCCGCTCCACTTT.

The CDR3 here is CASSPVTGPKTQYF. The CDR3 DNA is TGCGCCAGCAGCCCGGTGACAGGGCCAAAGACCCAGTACTTC. The chain employs TRBV5-1 and TRBJ2-5, with 7 bases fitting TRBD1. In germline, CDR1 is SGHRS, CDR2 YFSETQ. V shed 4 bases and J 6 bases; nucleotides not matched to a gene: 9. The CDR3 runs 14 residues.

This clone showed up just a few times. CDR3 DNA: TGTGCCAGCAGCTACCGCGACAGGGGTGTTTCTAGTGGCTACACCTTC. As protein: CASSYRDRGVSSGYTF. The chain links TRBV5-4 to TRBJ1-2; TRBD1 matches at 8 bases. Trimming at V came to 3 bases and at J to 7 bases, leaving 14 bases not matched to a gene. There are 16 residues in the CDR3. The germline V gene has CDR1 SGHNT and CDR2 YYREEE (reference sequence).

This clone appeared a few times. The chain carries TRBV2 and TRBJ2-2, with 7 bases lining up with TRBD2. The CDR3 is made up of 14 amino acids. CDR1 is SNHLY and CDR2 is FYNNEI in the germline V gene. V was clipped by 8 bases and J by 5 bases; unmatched bases: 8. The CDR3 DNA follows: TGTGCCAGCTCTATTGCGGGGGTTACCGGGGAGCTGTTTTTT. It encodes CASSIAGVTGELFF.

CDR3 DNA: TGCGCCAGCAGCCAAGTCCATGGGCAAGATAATTCACCCCTCCACTTT. Its translation is CASSQVHGQDNSPLHF. J is TRBJ1-6 and V is TRBV4-3; no clear D gene. Germline loops: CDR1 LGHNA, CDR2 YSLEER. This CDR3 has 16 residues. The V end was cut by 1 base, the J end by 5 bases, with 12 bases between.

This chain joins TRBV7-9 and TRBJ2-7, with D perhaps matching TRBD1 (5 bases). The CDR3 runs 14 residues. Germline V CDR1 and CDR2: SEHNR, FQNEAQ (reference sequence). The ends were cut back, 3 bases at V and 0 bases at J, with 9 bases in the middle. The CDR3 sequence is CASSFDRNSYEQYF. DNA of the CDR3: TGTGCCAGCAGCTTCGACAGAAACTCCTACGAGCAGTACTTC.